The clone carrying this T cell receptor (beta chain) was picked up one time. Its antigen remains unknown. The sample comes from a study of CD8+ T cells in alopecia areata. Study conclusions and caveats: With just one nonresponder, it is still uncertain whether baseline CD8+ expansion relates to response.

cDNA prepared by RNA extraction and subsequent reverse transcription served as the template for sequencing. Profiling relied on immunoSEQ multiplex PCR, and the TCRdb table lists in-frame clones only, not all of them. This table holds about 220,000 clones, about 57% found once. CDR1 and CDR2 from the germline V gene are MNHEY and SMNVEV (reference sequence). The CDR3 consists of 16 residues. J gave up 1 base and V 3 bases, and 6 bases lay outside the gene matches. Treatment described: oral pan-JAK inhibitor, 5-10 mg twice daily. This specimen was CD4+ T cells sorted from blood, taken at week 4, from a patient treated with tofacitinib. The genes are TRBV27 and TRBJ1-1, with 9 bases lining up with TRBD1. The sequence was collected from a human donor with alopecia areata. The CDR3 protein is CASSLRQGVGNTEAFF. The CDR3 DNA sequence: TGTGCCAGCAGTTTGCGACAGGGGGTCGGGAACACTGAAGCTTTCTTT.